This T cell receptor beta chain comes out of a study of T cells in Graves' hyperthyroidism and ophthalmopathy. Study-level findings and limits: The majority of expanded thyroid clonotypes above 0.001 also appeared in blood. The model made its ophthalmopathy prediction, and onset followed a median approximately 6 months later.

Researchers took RNA transcripts and amplified the TCR beta CDR3 regions from them. A first-round RT-PCR of the TCR CDR3 used the HTBI primer set. TCRdb called the multiplex PCR reads again in MiXCR, with one record for every CDR3 protein. The data show about 400,000 distinct CDR3 sequences, with about 15% seen just once and roughly 33% held by the top ten. V lost 4 bases, J lost 0 bases, and 13 bases lay in between. This CDR3 region has 17 residues. Germline V gives CDR1 MNHEY, CDR2 SMNVEV (reference sequence). Ten or more counts support this clonotype. Its antigen remains unknown. The sequenced material came from blood. This rearrangement joins TRBV27 to TRBJ2-6; no clear D gene. The source is a woman between 25 and 40 years old with Graves' hyperthyroidism. The CDR3 region has the DNA TGTGCCAGCAGTTCCCTGATTTTTCTCTCTGGGGCCAACGTCCTGACTTTC. Its translation: CASSSLIFLSGANVLTF.